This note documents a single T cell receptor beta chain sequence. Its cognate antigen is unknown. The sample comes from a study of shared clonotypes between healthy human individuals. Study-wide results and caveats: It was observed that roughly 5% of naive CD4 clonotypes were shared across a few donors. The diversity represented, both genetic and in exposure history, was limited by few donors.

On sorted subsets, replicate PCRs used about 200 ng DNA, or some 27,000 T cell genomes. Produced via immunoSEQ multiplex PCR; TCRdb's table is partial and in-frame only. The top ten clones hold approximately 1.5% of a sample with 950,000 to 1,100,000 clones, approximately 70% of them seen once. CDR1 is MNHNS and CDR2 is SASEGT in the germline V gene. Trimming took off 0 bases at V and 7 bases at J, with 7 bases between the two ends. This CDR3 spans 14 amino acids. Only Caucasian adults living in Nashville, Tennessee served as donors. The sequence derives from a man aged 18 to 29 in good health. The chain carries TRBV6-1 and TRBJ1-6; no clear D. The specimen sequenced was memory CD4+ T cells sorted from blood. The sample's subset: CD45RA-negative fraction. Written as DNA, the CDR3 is TGTGCCAGCAGTGAAGCCCTGGGAAATTCACCCCTCCACTTT. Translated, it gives CASSEALGNSPLHF.